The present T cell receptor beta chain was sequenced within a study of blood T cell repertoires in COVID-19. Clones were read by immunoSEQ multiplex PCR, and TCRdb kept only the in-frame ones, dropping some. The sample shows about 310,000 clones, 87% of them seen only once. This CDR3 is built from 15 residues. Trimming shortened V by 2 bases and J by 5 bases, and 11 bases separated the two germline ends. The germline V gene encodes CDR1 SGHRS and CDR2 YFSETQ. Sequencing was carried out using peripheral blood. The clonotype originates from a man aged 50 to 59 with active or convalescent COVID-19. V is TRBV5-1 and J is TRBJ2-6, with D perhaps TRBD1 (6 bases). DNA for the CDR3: TGCGCCAGCAGCTTACGACAGGCCTGGGCCAACGTCCTGACTTTC. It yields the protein CASSLRQAWANVLTF.